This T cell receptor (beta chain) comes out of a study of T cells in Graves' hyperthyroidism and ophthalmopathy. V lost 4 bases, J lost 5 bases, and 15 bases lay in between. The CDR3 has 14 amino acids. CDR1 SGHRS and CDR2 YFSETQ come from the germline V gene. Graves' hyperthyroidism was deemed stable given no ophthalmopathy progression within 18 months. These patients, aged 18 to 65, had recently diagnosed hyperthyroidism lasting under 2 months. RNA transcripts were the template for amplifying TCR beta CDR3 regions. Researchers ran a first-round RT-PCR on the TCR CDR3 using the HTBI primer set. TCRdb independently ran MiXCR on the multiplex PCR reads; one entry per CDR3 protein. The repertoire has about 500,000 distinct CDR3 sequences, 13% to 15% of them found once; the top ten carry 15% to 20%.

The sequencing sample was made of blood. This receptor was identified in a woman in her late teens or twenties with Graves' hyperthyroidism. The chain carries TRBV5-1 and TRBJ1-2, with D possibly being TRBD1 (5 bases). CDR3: CASSDQGFQYGYTF. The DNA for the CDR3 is TGCGCCAGCAGCGACCAGGGTTTTCAATATGGCTACACCTTC.